The next 13 T cell receptor beta chains were all read from a single sample in a study of vaccination and CD4 T cells after COVID-19. Treatment defined: approximately 9-day PBMC culture with coronavirus spike peptide pools or control peptides (ViraFEST assay). An Oncomine TCR Beta short-read assay was used to sequence the DNA from cultured CD4+ T cells. From the PCR reads, TCRdb called clonotypes with MiXCR, one entry per CDR3 protein. The sample includes roughly 15,000 distinct CDR3 sequences, roughly 27% of them seen just once. Their target antigens are unknown. The sequenced material came from cultured CD4+ T cells from blood. Every receptor here comes from a human donor with COVID-19.

V usage is TRBV7-2 and J usage is TRBJ2-1, with 8 bases identical to TRBD2. After removal of 3 bases from V and 9 bases from J, the junction contained 13 bases not matched to a gene. Germline V gene sequence: CDR1 SGHTA, CDR2 FQGNSA. This CDR3 contains 16 residues. The CDR3 protein is CASSFAGGASRGEQFF. The CDR3 DNA is TGTGCCAGCAGCTTCGCCGGGGGGGCCAGCCGCGGTGAGCAGTTCTTC.

Details on this clonotype: Mismatch with germline at one junction end may stem from a read error. This chain joins TRBV7-7 and TRBJ2-3; 7 bases line up with TRBD1. In germline, CDR1 is SSHAT, CDR2 FNYEAQ (reference sequence). This CDR3 has 17 residues. In DNA form, the CDR3 reads TGTGCTAGCAGCCCCTTAAGGGGGCGTATTAGCACAGATACGCAGTATTTT. It yields the protein CASSPLRGRISTDTQYF.

The rearrangement uses TRBV7-8 and TRBJ2-7; D perhaps matches TRBD1 (6 bases). CDR1 and CDR2 from the germline V gene are SGHVS and FQNEAQ. Trimming removed 5 bases at V and 6 bases at J, with 32 bases between. The CDR3 is 19 residues long. CDR3 nucleotides: TGTGCCAGCAGCCCCATTGGACCCCCCGTGGGGACAAATCCTACCGAGCAGTACTTC. As protein: CASSPIGPPVGTNPTEQYF.

This chain links TRBV4-3 with TRBJ1-1; a possible D gene is TRBD1 (6 bases). CDR3 length equals 14 residues. Per the germline V gene, CDR1 is LGHNA and CDR2 is YSLEER. Trimming left V 3 bases short and J 2 bases short, with 10 bases between. The CDR3 DNA follows: TGCGCCAGCAGCCATGAGGACAGTAACACTGAAGCTTTCTTT. Protein product: CASSHEDSNTEAFF.

This chain joins TRBV6-5 and TRBJ1-2; perhaps TRBD1 as D (5 bases). In germline, CDR1 is MNHEY, CDR2 SVGAGI. The V and J ends lost 0 bases and 2 bases respectively, with 7 bases between them. This CDR3 has 14 amino acids. CDR3 in amino acids: CASSYSKGNYGYTF. The CDR3 nucleotides read TGTGCCAGCAGTTACTCGAAGGGGAACTATGGCTACACCTTC.

In this sample, this clonotype turned up a few times. The rearrangement links TRBV7-9 to TRBJ1-4, with a weak D call TRBD1 (5 bases). The CDR3 has 15 amino acids. The germline V and J ends were trimmed by 5 bases and 0 bases, with 10 bases remaining between them. Per germline, CDR1 SEHNR and CDR2 FQNEAQ (reference sequence). CDR3 coding DNA: TGTGCCAGCAGCCTTCGACAGACAACTAATGAAAAACTGTTTTTT. Translated, it gives CASSLRQTTNEKLFF. The full variable domain, with the rest looked up from reference TRBV7-9 and TRBJ1-4, is DTGVSQNPRHKITKRGQNVTFRCDPISEHNRLYWYRQTLGQGPEFLTYFQNEAQLEKSRLLSDRFSAERPKGSFSTLEIQRTEQGDSAMYLCASSLRQTTNEKLFFGSGTQLSVL.

This clonotype was counted a few times. The V gene is TRBV20-1, the J gene TRBJ1-2, with 10 bases lining up with TRBD1. Germline lookup yields CDR1 DFQATT and CDR2 SNEGSKA (reference sequence). The CDR3 has 16 residues. V lost 2 bases and J lost 4; bases outside the gene matches: 10. The CDR3: CSARSLGQGVIYGYTF. The CDR3 bases are TGCAGTGCTAGATCTCTCGGACAGGGGGTAATCTATGGCTACACCTTC.

This clonotype appeared a few times. The V call is TRBV19, the J call TRBJ1-2; 7 bases align to TRBD1. The germline V gene encodes CDR1 LNHDA and CDR2 SQIVND (reference sequence). V lost 4 bases to trimming and J lost 3 bases; unmatched junction nucleotides: 8. The CDR3 spans 15 residues. In DNA, the CDR3 is TGTGCCAGTAGTACCGACAGGGATAGGGACTATGGCTACACCTTC. Protein: CASSTDRDRDYGYTF.

The V and J genes are TRBV27 and TRBJ2-1, with D tentatively TRBD2 (6 bases). V shed 4 bases and J shed 9 bases, with 10 bases lying between them. Germline V gives CDR1 MNHEY, CDR2 SMNVEV (reference sequence). The CDR3 has 12 residues. The CDR3 loop reads CASSYGGGEQFF. Here the CDR3 DNA reads TGTGCCAGCAGTTACGGGGGTGGTGAGCAGTTCTTC.

In this sample, this clonotype turned up a few times. V is TRBV7-2 and J is TRBJ1-6; D might be TRBD1 (6 bases). The CDR3 has 14 residues. Germline-derived CDR1 and CDR2 are SGHTA and FQGNSA. V dropped 1 base and J dropped 7 bases, with 8 bases sitting between them. The CDR3 here is CASSLEQGNSPLHF. CDR3 bases: TGTGCCAGCAGCTTAGAACAGGGCAATTCACCCCTCCACTTT.

This clonotype was seen more than once but under ten times. J is TRBJ2-5 and V is TRBV18; 12 nucleotides align to TRBD1. J was trimmed by 7 bases and V by 3 bases; bases with no gene match: 0. This CDR3 comprises 13 residues. From germline, CDR1 is KGHSH and CDR2 LQKENI. The CDR3 sequence: CASSPGQGATQYF. For the CDR3, the DNA is TGTGCCAGCTCACCGGGACAGGGGGCGACCCAGTACTTC.

The table lists this clonotype with a few counts. The CDR3 nucleotides read TGTGCCAGCAGCCTCATTGGGGGGAACACTGAAGCTTTCTTT. This gives the protein CASSLIGGNTEAFF. V is TRBV11-1 and J is TRBJ1-1; weak D call: TRBD1 (5 bases). Germline loops: CDR1 SGHAT, CDR2 FQDESV (reference sequence). V lost 5 bases, J lost 1 base, and 11 bases lay in between. CDR3 length: 14 amino acids.

In its sample, this clonotype is medium-sized. The CDR3 is CASSRTPTGGVGQPQHF. The CDR3 DNA follows: TGTGCCAGCAGCCGGACCCCGACAGGGGGTGTTGGTCAGCCCCAGCATTTT. The J gene is TRBJ1-5, the V gene TRBV6-1; 9 bases match TRBD1. J gave up 6 bases and V 6 bases, and 15 bases lay outside the gene matches. Germline V gene sequence: CDR1 MNHNS, CDR2 SASEGT. This CDR3 has 17 residues.